This T cell receptor (beta chain) was recovered during a study of shared clonotypes between healthy human individuals. At the level of the study: CD4 naive and CD4 memory each took three plates per donor, while CD8 naive took two and CD8 memory one.

Sorted-subset replicate PCRs used 200 ng DNA, approximately 33,000 T cell genomes. Produced via immunoSEQ multiplex PCR; TCRdb's table is partial and in-frame only. The table shows approximately 740,000 clones, with approximately 74% occurring only once. This clone was seen a handful of times. From germline, CDR1 is SEHNR and CDR2 FQNEAQ (reference sequence). The V gene lost 1 base and the J gene lost 7 bases, with 11 bases spanning the gap. The CDR3 has 14 amino acids. The source of this sequence is a woman between 25 and 40 years old in good health. Material: memory CD4+ T cells sorted from blood. The subset: CD45RA-negative fraction. This chain joins TRBV7-9 and TRBJ1-5, with D hard to call. This CDR3 reads CASSLGEFSQPQHF. CDR3 coding DNA: TGTGCCAGCAGCTTAGGAGAGTTCAGCCAGCCCCAGCATTTT.